The T cell receptor beta chain under discussion was sequenced for a study of blood T cells in healthy people across ages. Study-level results: Older age coincided with a roughly linear decline in TCR beta diversity per million T cells. Investigators viewed diversity estimates from one million T cells as underestimates, the study reported.

A J-beta primer mix and a sample-barcoded 5' primer were used in a second PCR of about 7 to 12 cycles. In TCRdb, the 5' RACE reads were re-called with MiXCR into one record per CDR3 protein. The table has over a million distinct CDR3 sequences, 42% seen once; the top ten hold 7.9%. Remarks on this clonotype: Its antigen remains unknown.

V lost 8 bases, J lost 4 bases, and 17 bases lay in between. The germline gives CDR1 LNHNV, CDR2 YYDKDF (reference sequence). The CDR3 runs to 14 residues. What was sequenced was blood. The genes are TRBV15 and TRBJ1-2, with D unresolved. The sequence was obtained from a woman between 18 and 29 years old in good health. The CDR3 loop reads CATQGPYGPYGYTF. The CDR3 DNA is TGTGCCACCCAAGGACCGTACGGGCCCTATGGCTACACCTTC.